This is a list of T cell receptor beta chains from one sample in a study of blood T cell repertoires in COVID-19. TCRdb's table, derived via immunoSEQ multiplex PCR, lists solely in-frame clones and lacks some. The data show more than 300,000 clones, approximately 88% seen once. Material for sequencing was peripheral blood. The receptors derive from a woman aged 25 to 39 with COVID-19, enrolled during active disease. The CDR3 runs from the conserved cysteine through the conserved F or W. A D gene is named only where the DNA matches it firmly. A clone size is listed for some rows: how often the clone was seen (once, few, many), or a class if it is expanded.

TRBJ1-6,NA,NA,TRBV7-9,CASSLVSGVGSPLHF,TGTGCCAGCAGCTTAGTTTCCGGGGTGGGTTCACCCCTCCACTTT
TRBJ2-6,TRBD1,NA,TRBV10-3,CAIRLNPGQGAAGANVLTF,TGTGCCATCAGGCTGAATCCGGGACAGGGGGCGGCTGGGGCCAACGTCCTGACTTTC
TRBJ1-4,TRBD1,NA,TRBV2,CASSELQGAGEKLFF,TGTGCCAGCAGTGAACTACAGGGGGCGGGTGAAAAACTGTTTTTT
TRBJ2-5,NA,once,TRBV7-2,CASRQAQAGTQYF,TGTGCCAGTCGACAGGCCCAGGCAGGGACCCAGTACTTC
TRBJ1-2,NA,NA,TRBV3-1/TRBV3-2,CASSQDDRRIYGYTF,TGTGCCAGCAGCCAAGACGACAGGAGAATCTATGGCTACACCTTC
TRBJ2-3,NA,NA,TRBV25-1,CASSEQGSTDTQYF,TGTGCCAGCAGTGAACAGGGAAGCACAGATACGCAGTATTTT
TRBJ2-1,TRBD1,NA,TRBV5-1,CASNRDRGSNEQFF,TGCGCCAGTAACCGGGACAGGGGCTCCAATGAGCAGTTCTTC
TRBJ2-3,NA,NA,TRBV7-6,CASSIRQGTDTQYF,TGTGCCAGCAGCATACGACAGGGCACAGATACGCAGTATTTT
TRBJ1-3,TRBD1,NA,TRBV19,CASSITGVGGNTIYF,TGTGCCAGTAGTATAACAGGGGTAGGAGGAAACACCATATATTTT
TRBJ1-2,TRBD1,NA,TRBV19,CASSTGGAGYTF,TGTGCCAGTAGTACAGGGGGCGCGGGCTACACCTTC
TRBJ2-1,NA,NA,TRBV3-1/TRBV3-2,CASSQDFDNEQFF,TGTGCCAGCAGCCAAGACTTCGACAATGAGCAGTTCTTC
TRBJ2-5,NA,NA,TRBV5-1,CASSLLQGQETQYF,TGCGCCAGCAGCTTGTTGCAGGGGCAAGAGACCCAGTACTTC
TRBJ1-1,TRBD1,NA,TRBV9,CASSAGGQGRDTEAFF,TGTGCCAGCAGCGCAGGAGGACAGGGGAGGGACACTGAAGCTTTCTTT
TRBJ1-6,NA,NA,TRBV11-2,CASSVDSEYNSPLHF,TGTGCCAGCAGTGTCGACTCCGAGTATAATTCACCCCTCCACTTT
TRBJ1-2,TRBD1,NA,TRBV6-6,CASRSSRTGTNYGYTF,TGTGCCAGCAGGTCCTCCCGGACAGGGACTAACTATGGCTACACCTTC
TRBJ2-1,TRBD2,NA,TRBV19,CASSIGSSGAYNEQFF,TGTGCCAGTAGTATAGGGTCTAGCGGGGCCTACAATGAGCAGTTCTTC
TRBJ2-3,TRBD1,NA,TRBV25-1,CASSGALGQIFTDTQYF,TGTGCCAGCAGTGGGGCTCTGGGACAGATATTCACAGATACGCAGTATTTT
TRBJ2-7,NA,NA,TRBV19,CASKEGRQGEQYF,TGTGCCAGTAAGGAGGGGAGACAAGGGGAGCAGTACTTC
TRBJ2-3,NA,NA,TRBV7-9,CASSDLAPSTDTQYF,TGTGCCAGCAGCGATCTAGCGCCCAGCACAGATACGCAGTATTTT
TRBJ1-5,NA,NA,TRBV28,CASTPRRYSNQPQHF,TGTGCCAGCACCCCACGGAGATATAGCAATCAGCCCCAGCATTTT
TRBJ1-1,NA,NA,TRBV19,CASSMYGNTEAFF,TGTGCCAGTAGTATGTACGGGAACACTGAAGCTTTCTTT
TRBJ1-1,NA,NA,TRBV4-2,CASSQPFGGRATEAFF,TGTGCCAGCAGCCAACCCTTCGGGGGTCGGGCCACTGAAGCTTTCTTT
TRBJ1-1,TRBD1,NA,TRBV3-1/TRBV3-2,CASSQVQGGEAFF,TGTGCCAGCAGCCAAGTACAGGGGGGTGAAGCTTTCTTT
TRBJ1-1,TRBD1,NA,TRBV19,CASSIFSGGNTEAFF,TGTGCCAGTAGTATATTTTCAGGGGGCAACACTGAAGCTTTCTTT
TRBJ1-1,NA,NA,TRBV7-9,CASSLGGQQEAFF,TGTGCCAGCAGCTTGGGGGGGCAGCAGGAAGCTTTCTTT
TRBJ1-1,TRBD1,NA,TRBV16,CASSPLGTGSEAFF,TGTGCCAGCAGCCCATTGGGGACAGGGTCGGAAGCTTTCTTT
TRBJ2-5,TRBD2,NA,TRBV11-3,CASSPKRGQETQYF,TGTGCCAGCAGCCCCAAGCGGGGCCAAGAGACCCAGTACTTC
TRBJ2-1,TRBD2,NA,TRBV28,CASSPLAGSYNEQFF,TGTGCCAGCAGCCCCCTAGCGGGGTCCTACAATGAGCAGTTCTTC
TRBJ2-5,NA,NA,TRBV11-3,CASSFDGAQETQYF,TGTGCCAGCAGTTTTGATGGGGCCCAAGAGACCCAGTACTTC
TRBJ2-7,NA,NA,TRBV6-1,CASSESGEQYF,TGTGCCAGCAGTGAAAGCGGCGAGCAGTACTTC
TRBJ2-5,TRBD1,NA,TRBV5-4,CASSLRQGAGAGQETQYF,TGTGCCAGCAGCTTGAGGCAGGGGGCAGGGGCGGGCCAAGAGACCCAGTACTTC
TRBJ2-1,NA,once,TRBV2,CASSREASYNEQFF,TGTGCCAGCTCCAGGGAGGCCTCCTACAATGAGCAGTTCTTC
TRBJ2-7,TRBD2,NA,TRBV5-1,CASTPTASGGEQYF,TGCGCCAGCACCCCGACAGCCTCGGGGGGTGAGCAGTACTTC
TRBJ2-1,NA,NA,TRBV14,CASSQGRTVFNEQFF,TGTGCCAGCAGCCAAGGGAGGACAGTGTTCAATGAGCAGTTCTTC
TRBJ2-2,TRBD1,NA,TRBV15,CATTSDYRRGRGHTGELFF,TGTGCCACCACCTCCGATTATAGAAGGGGGCGCGGGCACACCGGGGAGCTGTTTTTT
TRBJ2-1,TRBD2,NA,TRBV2,CASSTGLAGGSSYNEQFF,TGTGCCAGCAGTACTGGACTAGCGGGGGGCAGCTCCTACAATGAGCAGTTCTTC
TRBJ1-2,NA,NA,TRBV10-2,CASSESRGLSGGYTF,TGCGCCAGCAGTGAGTCGCGGGGACTATCGGGGGGCTACACCTTC
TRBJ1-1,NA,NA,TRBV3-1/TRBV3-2,CASSQEYEAFF,TGTGCCAGCAGCCAAGAGTATGAAGCTTTCTTT
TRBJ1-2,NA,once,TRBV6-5,CASSYSRNYGYTF,TGTGCCAGCAGTTACTCTCGTAACTATGGCTACACCTTC
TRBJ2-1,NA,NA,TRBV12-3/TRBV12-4,CASSLSNEQFF,TGTGCCAGCAGTTTGTCGAATGAGCAGTTCTTC
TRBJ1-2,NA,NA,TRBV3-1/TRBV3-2,CASSQGDTIGLSGYTF,TGTGCCAGCAGCCAAGGGGACACCATCGGTCTGTCTGGCTACACCTTC
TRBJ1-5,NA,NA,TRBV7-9,CASSLGSYQPQHF,TGTGCCAGCAGCCTAGGCAGTTATCAGCCCCAGCATTTT
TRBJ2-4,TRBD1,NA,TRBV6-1,CASSGLYVGGNVAKNIQYF,TGTGCCAGCAGTGGTTTGTATGTAGGGGGCAACGTGGCCAAAAACATTCAGTACTTC
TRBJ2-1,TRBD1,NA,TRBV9,CASSPRRGRSYNEQFF,TGTGCCAGCAGCCCCAGAAGGGGGCGCTCCTACAATGAGCAGTTCTTC
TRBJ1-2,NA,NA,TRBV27,CASSLGTGGGRGYGYTF,TGTGCCAGCAGTTTAGGGACGGGGGGAGGTCGGGGCTATGGCTACACCTTC
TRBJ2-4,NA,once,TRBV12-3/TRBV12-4,CASSQLAKNIQYF,TGTGCCAGCAGTCAGTTAGCCAAAAACATTCAGTACTTC
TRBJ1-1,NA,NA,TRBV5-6,CASTGQMNTEAFF,TGTGCCAGCACCGGACAAATGAACACTGAAGCTTTCTTT
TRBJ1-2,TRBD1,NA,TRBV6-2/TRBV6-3,CASSSGTGHYGYTF,TGTGCCAGCAGTTCCGGGACAGGGCACTATGGCTACACCTTC
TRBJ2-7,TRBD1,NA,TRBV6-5,CASSTTGGEQYF,TGTGCCAGCAGTACCACAGGGGGCGAGCAGTACTTC
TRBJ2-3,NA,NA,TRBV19,CATNMGLGTQYF,TGTGCCACGAATATGGGACTCGGAACGCAGTATTTT